This T cell receptor (beta chain) was recorded in a study of blood T cell repertoires in COVID-19. This clone occurred a few times. Sequenced by immunoSEQ multiplex PCR; TCRdb stores in-frame clones only, minus some. This sample has 200,000 or so clones, with around nine tenths found just once. The TCR sequence derives from a young man who had recovered from COVID-19. The sample taken for sequencing was PBMCs or T cells enriched from blood (not recorded which).

The CDR3 loop reads CASSPTTSGADTQYF. The CDR3 bases are TGCGCCAGCAGCCCGACTACATCCGGAGCAGATACGCAGTATTTT. The V and J genes are TRBV5-1 and TRBJ2-3; tentative D call: TRBD2 (5 bases). Trimming shortened V by 4 bases and J by 4 bases, and 16 bases separated the two germline ends. Germline CDR1 is SGHRS and CDR2 is YFSETQ. CDR3 size: 15 residues.